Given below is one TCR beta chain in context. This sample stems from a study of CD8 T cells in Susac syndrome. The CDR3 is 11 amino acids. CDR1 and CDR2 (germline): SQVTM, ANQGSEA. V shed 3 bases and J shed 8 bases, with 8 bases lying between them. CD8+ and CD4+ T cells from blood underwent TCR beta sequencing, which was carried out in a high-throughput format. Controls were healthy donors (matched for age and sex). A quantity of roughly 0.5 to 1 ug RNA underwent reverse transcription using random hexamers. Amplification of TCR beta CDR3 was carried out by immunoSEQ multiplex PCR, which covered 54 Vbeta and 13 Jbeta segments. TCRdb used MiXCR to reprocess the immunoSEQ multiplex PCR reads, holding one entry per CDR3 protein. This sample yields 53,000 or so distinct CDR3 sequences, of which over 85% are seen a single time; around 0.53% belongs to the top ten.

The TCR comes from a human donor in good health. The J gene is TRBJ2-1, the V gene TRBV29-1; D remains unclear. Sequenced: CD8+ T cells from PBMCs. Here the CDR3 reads CSVDSRYEQFF. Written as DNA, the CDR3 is TGCAGCGTTGATTCCCGGTATGAGCAGTTCTTC.